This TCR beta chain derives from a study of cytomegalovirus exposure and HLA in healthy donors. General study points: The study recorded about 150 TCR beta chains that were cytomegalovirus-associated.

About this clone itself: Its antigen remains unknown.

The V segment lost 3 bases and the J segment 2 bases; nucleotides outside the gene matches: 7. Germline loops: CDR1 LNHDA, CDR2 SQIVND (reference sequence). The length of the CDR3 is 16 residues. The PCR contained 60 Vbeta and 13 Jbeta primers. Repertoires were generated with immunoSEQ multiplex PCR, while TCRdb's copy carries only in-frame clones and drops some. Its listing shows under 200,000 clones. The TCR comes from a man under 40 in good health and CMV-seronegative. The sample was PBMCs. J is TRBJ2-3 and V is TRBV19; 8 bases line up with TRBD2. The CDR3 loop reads CASSIPRTSFTDTQYF. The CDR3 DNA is TGTGCCAGTAGTATTCCCCGGACTAGCTTCACAGATACGCAGTATTTT.